The source of this TCR beta chain is a study of vaccination and CD4 T cells after COVID-19. As for the study in general: SARS-CoV-2, HCoV-NL63, HCoV-OC43 and HCoV-229E supplied the overlapping spike peptides used to stimulate cells.

Indicated treatment: roughly 10-day PBMC culture with coronavirus spike peptide pools or control peptides (ViraFEST assay). The CDR3 spans 12 residues. The V gene lost 2 bases and the J gene lost 3 bases, with 2 bases spanning the gap. Sequencing of the DNA from cultured CD4+ T cells was carried out with the Oncomine TCR Beta short-read assay. In this case, cultured CD4+ T cells provided the extracted genomic DNA. MiXCR, run by TCRdb on the PCR reads, gives a single entry per CDR3 protein. The sample holds tens of thousands of distinct CDR3 sequences, around 66% seen once. Worth noting for this clonotype: What it recognizes is unknown.

The chain links TRBV12-3 or TRBV12-4 to TRBJ1-5; D is ambiguous. This specimen consisted of CD4+ T cells from blood, cultured in vitro, obtained after SARS-CoV-2 vaccination. The sequence came from a human donor who received a COVID-19 vaccine. This chain's CDR3 is CASSLTNQPQHF. CDR3 nucleotides: TGTGCCAGCAGTTTAACCAATCAGCCCCAGCATTTT.